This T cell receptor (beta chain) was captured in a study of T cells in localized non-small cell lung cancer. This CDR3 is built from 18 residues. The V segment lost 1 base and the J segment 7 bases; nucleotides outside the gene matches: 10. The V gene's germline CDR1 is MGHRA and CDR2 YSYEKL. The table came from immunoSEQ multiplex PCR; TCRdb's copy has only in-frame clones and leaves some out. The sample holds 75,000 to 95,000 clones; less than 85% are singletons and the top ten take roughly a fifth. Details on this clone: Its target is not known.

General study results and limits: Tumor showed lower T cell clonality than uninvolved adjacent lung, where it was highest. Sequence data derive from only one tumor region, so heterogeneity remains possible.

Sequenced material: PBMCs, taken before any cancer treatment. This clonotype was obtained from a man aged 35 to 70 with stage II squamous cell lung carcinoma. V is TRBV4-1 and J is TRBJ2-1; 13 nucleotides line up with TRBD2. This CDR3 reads CASSQGLGLAGELNEQFF. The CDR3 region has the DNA TGCGCCAGCAGCCAAGGGCTTGGACTAGCGGGAGAATTGAATGAGCAGTTCTTC.